This TCR beta chain was recovered during a study of T cells expressing NK-cell markers. On the study more broadly: Seven donors tested HCMV-seropositive and one tested seronegative among the eight sequenced.

The CDR3 spans 13 residues. The germline CDR1 and CDR2 sequences are SQVTM and ANQGSEA. The TCR beta cDNA came from 5'RACE template switching with UMIs. TCRdb re-called the 5' RACE reads and gives one entry per CDR3 protein, without DNA. The sample has around 380,000 distinct CDR3 sequences. Comment on this clonotype: Its antigen is unknown.

General observations from the study: HCMV specificity of the expanded NKG2C+ T cell clones was not established.

This clonotype was sampled from a woman aged 50 to 60 in good health. The chain couples TRBV29-1 to TRBJ2-7; TCRdb gives TRBD1 as the D gene, but with no DNA this cannot be confirmed. The material sequenced was blood T cells: a sorted CD56 or NKG2C T cell subset, CD4+ or CD8+ T cells, or bulk PBMC T cells (not recorded which). CDR3: CSVERDRGYEQYF.